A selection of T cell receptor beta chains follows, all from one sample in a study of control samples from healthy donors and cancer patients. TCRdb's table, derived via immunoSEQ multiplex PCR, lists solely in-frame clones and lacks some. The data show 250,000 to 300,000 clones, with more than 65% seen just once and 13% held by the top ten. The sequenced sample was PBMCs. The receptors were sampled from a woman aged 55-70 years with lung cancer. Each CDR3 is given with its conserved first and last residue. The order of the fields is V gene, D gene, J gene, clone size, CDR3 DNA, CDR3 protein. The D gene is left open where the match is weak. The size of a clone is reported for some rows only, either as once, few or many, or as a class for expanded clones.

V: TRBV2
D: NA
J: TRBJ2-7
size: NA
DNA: TGTGCCAGCAGTGAAGGGCAGTTCTACGAGCAGTACTTC
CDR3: CASSEGQFYEQYF

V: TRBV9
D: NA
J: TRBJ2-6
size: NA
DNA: TGTGCCAGCACCTTATCAGGGGCCTATTCTGGGGCCAACGTCCTGACTTTC
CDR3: CASTLSGAYSGANVLTF

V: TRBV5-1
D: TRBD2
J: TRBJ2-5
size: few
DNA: TGCGCCAGCAGTCCCGGGACTAGAATGTGGACCCAGTACTTC
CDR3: CASSPGTRMWTQYF

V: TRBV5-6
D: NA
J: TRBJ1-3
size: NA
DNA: TGTGCCAGCAGTTCCGGGAGGGGCTCTGGAAACACCATATATTTT
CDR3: CASSSGRGSGNTIYF

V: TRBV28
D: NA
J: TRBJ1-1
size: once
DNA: TGTGCCAGCAGTTTTGGCCTGGGGAGGACCGTGAGTACTGAAGCTTTCTTT
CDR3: CASSFGLGRTVSTEAFF

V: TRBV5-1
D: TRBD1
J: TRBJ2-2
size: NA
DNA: TGCGCCAGCAGCTTAGGACAGGGGGCGCCGAGCACCGGGGAGCTGTTTTTT
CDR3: CASSLGQGAPSTGELFF

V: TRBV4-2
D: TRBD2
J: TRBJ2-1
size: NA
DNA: TGTGCCAGCAGCCAAGAACAAGGACTAGCGAACAATGAGCAGTTCTTC
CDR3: CASSQEQGLANNEQFF

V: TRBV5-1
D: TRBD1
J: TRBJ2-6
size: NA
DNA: TGCGCCAGCAGCTCCCCCGGACAGGGACCTGGGGCCAACGTCCTGACTTTC
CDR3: CASSSPGQGPGANVLTF

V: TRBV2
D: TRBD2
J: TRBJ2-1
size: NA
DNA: TGTGCCAGCAAGCGGGAGAGCTCCTACAATGAGCAGTTCTTC
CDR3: CASKRESSYNEQFF

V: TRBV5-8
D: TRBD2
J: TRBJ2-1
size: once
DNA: TGTGCCAGCAGCTACGGACTAGCACGGGGCTCGGGGAATGAGCAGTTCTTC
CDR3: CASSYGLARGSGNEQFF

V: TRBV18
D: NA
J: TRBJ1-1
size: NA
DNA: TGTGCCAGCTCACCAAGAACAGGGTCGAACACTGAAGCTTTCTTT
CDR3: CASSPRTGSNTEAFF

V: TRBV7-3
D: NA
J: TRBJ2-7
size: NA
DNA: TGTGCCAGCAGCTTAGAGGGGGTTAGCTCCTACGAGCAGTACTTC
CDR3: CASSLEGVSSYEQYF

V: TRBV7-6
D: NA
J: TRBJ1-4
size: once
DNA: TGTGCCAGCAGCTCACTACAGGGAACTAATGAAAAACTGTTTTTT
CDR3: CASSSLQGTNEKLFF

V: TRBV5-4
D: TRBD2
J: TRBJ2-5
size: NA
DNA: TGTGCCAGCAGCGGCGGGGGGACCGAAGAGACCCAGTACTTC
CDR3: CASSGGGTEETQYF

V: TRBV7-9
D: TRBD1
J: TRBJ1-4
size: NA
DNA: TGTGCCAGCAGCCTAACCCAGGGGGTGGGTGAAAAACTGTTTTTT
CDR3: CASSLTQGVGEKLFF

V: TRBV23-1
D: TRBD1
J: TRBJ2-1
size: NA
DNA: TGCGCCAGCCCGATAACAGGGGGCGCTTACAATGAGCAGTTCTTC
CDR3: CASPITGGAYNEQFF

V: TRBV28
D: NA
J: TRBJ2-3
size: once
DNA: TGTGCCAGCAGTTTATGGGCCACAGATACGCAGTATTTT
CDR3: CASSLWATDTQYF

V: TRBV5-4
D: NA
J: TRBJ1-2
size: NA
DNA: TGTGCCAGCACCTTCGGAGGGTATGGCTACACCTTC
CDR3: CASTFGGYGYTF

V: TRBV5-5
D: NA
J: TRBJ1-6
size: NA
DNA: TGTGCCAGCAGCCCACAATTTGTAGTTAGTAGTTCACCCCTCCACTTT
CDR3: CASSPQFVVSSSPLHF

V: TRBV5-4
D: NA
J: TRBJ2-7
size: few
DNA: TGTGCCAGCAGCTTGGTCGGGACTTTAAACGAGCAGTACTTC
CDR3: CASSLVGTLNEQYF

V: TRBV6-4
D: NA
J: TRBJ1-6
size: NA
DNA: TGTGCCAGCAGGGGGACCGTTAATTCACCCCTCCACTTT
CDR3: CASRGTVNSPLHF

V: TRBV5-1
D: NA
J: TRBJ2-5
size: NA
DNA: TGCGCCAGCAGCCCGTACAGCAAAGAGACCCAGTACTTC
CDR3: CASSPYSKETQYF

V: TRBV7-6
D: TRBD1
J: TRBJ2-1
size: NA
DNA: TGTGCCAGCAGCCATAGAGATAGGGGGCTGAGCTCCTACAATGAGCAGTTCTTC
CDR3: CASSHRDRGLSSYNEQFF

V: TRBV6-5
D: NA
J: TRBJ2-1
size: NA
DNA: TGTGCCAGCAAAATCGACGCGTACAATGAGCAGTTCTTC
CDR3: CASKIDAYNEQFF

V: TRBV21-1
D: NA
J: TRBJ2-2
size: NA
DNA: TGTGCCAGCAGCCCTAGTCCCGGGACAGGCTTCACCGGGGAGCTGTTTTTT
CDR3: CASSPSPGTGFTGELFF

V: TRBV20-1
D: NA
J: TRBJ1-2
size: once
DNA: TGCAGTGCTAGACAGGGTGATGGCTACACCTTC
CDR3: CSARQGDGYTF

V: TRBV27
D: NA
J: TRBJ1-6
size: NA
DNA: TGTGCCAGCAGAGCCGCCAGTCTCTATTCACCCCTCCACTTT
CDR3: CASRAASLYSPLHF

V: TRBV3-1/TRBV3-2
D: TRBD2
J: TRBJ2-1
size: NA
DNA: TGTGCCAGCAGCCAGGCCGGCGGGGGGGGACTCCGTATTTACAATGAGCAGTTCTTC
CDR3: CASSQAGGGGLRIYNEQFF

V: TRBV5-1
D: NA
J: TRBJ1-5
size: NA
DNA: TGCGCCAGCAGCGAGGGGGGACTGATCAATCAGCCCCAGCATTTT
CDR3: CASSEGGLINQPQHF

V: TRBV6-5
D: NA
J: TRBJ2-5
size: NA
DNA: TGTGCCAGCACCACGGGACAAGTCCAAGAGACCCAGTACTTC
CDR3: CASTTGQVQETQYF

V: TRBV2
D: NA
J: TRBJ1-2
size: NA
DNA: TGTGCCAGCAGTGCCCCAGGTGAAGAAATTTATGGCTACACCTTC
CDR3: CASSAPGEEIYGYTF

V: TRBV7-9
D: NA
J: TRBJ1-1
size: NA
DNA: TGTGCCAGCAGCTTAGGACTGGGGAACACTGAAGCTTTCTTT
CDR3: CASSLGLGNTEAFF

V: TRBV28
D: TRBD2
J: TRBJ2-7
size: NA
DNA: TGTGCCAGCAGGACAGCGGGGGAGCAGTACTTC
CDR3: CASRTAGEQYF

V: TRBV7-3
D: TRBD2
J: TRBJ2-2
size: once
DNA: TGTGCCAGCAGCTTAACCGCCGGGGGGTTGGGTACGAACACCGGGGAGCTGTTTTTT
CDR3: CASSLTAGGLGTNTGELFF

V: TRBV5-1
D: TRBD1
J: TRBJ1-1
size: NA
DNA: TGCGCCAGCAGCTTCACCGGACAGGGGATCACTGAAGCTTTCTTT
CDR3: CASSFTGQGITEAFF

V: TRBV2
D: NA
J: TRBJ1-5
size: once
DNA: TGTGCCAGCAGTCAAAGGGAGAATCAGCCCCAGCATTTT
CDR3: CASSQRENQPQHF

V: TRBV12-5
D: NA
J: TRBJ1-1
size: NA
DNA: TGTGCTAGTGGTTACAGGGAGAACACTGAAGCTTTCTTT
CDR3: CASGYRENTEAFF